These T cell receptor beta chains were read from a single sample in a study of T cell repertoires in ileal Crohn's disease. This table comes from immunoSEQ multiplex PCR, and its TCRdb copy is limited to in-frame clones, with some not included. The profile shows roughly 15,000 clones, around four fifths of them singletons. The source material was ileal tissue. The receptors were sampled from an adult with Crohn's disease. CDR3s include the opening cysteine and the closing phenylalanine or tryptophan. D genes are given only for firm matches. Clone size is not always given. Where it is, it says once, few, many or a class for expanded clones.

v_call	j_call	d_call	clone_size	cdr3_aa	cdr3_nt
TRBV7-8	TRBJ1-6	TRBD1	-	CASSPGQGRASYNSPLHF	TGTGCCAGCAGCCCCGGACAGGGTAGAGCCTCCTATAATTCACCCCTCCACTTT
TRBV9	TRBJ1-3	-	-	CASSGGGSSGNTIYF	TGTGCCAGCAGCGGGGGGGGGAGCTCTGGAAACACCATATATTTT
TRBV5-1	TRBJ2-3	-	few	CASSLASLDTQYF	TGCGCCAGCAGCTTGGCTAGCCTAGATACGCAGTATTTT
TRBV18	TRBJ1-1	-	-	CASSPGQGSGTEAFF	TGTGCCAGCTCACCAGGCCAGGGGAGCGGCACTGAAGCTTTCTTT
TRBV11-1	TRBJ2-7	TRBD1	-	CASSLIRSGTGVSYEQYF	TGTGCCAGCAGCTTAATAAGGTCCGGGACAGGAGTTTCCTACGAGCAGTACTTC
TRBV14	TRBJ1-2	-	-	CASTPLTSGHPGGYTF	TGTGCCAGCACCCCCCTAACGTCAGGCCACCCGGGGGGCTACACCTTC
TRBV6-6	TRBJ1-2	TRBD1	-	CASSYDRGAYGYTF	TGTGCCAGCAGTTACGACAGGGGCGCCTATGGCTACACCTTC
TRBV6-1	TRBJ1-1	-	-	CASSGRDKDTEAFF	TGTGCCAGCAGTGGCCGGGACAAAGACACTGAAGCTTTCTTT
TRBV6-1	TRBJ1-2	TRBD1	-	CASSLSPDRVNGYTF	TGTGCCAGCAGCCTTTCTCCGGACAGGGTGAATGGCTACACCTTC
TRBV6-5	TRBJ1-2	-	once	CASSSGQPNGYTF	TGTGCCAGCAGTTCTGGACAGCCCAATGGCTACACCTTC
TRBV9	TRBJ2-2	-	-	CASSVSVGGDTGELFF	TGTGCCAGCAGCGTATCTGTTGGGGGCGACACCGGGGAGCTGTTTTTT
TRBV7-9	TRBJ1-5	-	-	CASSLNDIQPQHF	TGTGCCAGCAGCTTAAATGACATCCAGCCCCAGCATTTT
TRBV11-2	TRBJ1-6	TRBD1	-	CASSARDSSPLHF	TGTGCCAGCAGCGCCCGGGACAGTTCACCCCTCCACTTT
TRBV5-1	TRBJ2-6	TRBD1	-	CASSFRDRLYSGANVLTF	TGCGCCAGCAGCTTTAGGGACAGGCTTTACTCTGGGGCCAACGTCCTGACTTTC
TRBV4-1	TRBJ1-1	-	-	CASSQEERRNTEAFF	TGCGCCAGCAGCCAAGAGGAGAGGAGGAACACTGAAGCTTTCTTT
TRBV5-4	TRBJ1-2	-	-	CASSLRDFRSHGYTF	TGTGCCAGCAGCTTGAGGGACTTTCGGTCTCATGGCTACACCTTC
TRBV19	TRBJ2-7	TRBD1	once	CATKPGQAPTYEQYF	TGTGCCACCAAACCCGGACAGGCTCCCACCTACGAGCAGTACTTC
TRBV4-3	TRBJ1-1	TRBD1	-	CASSQSSGTGGNMNTEAFF	TGCGCCAGCAGCCAGTCCTCCGGGACAGGGGGCAACATGAACACTGAAGCTTTCTTT
TRBV30	TRBJ1-4	-	-	CAWSWAGVNEKLFF	TGTGCCTGGAGTTGGGCAGGGGTTAATGAAAAACTGTTTTTT
TRBV30	TRBJ1-2	-	-	CAWLNRGVDYGYTF	TGTGCCTGGCTAAACCGGGGGGTTGACTATGGCTACACCTTC
TRBV5-1	TRBJ2-7	-	-	CASSRGGLLYEQYF	TGCGCCAGCAGCCGCGGTGGCCTCCTCTACGAGCAGTACTTC
TRBV30	TRBJ2-7	TRBD1	few	CAWSRDRGLTEQYF	TGTGCCTGGAGCCGGGACAGGGGGCTTACAGAGCAGTACTTC
TRBV9	TRBJ2-2	TRBD2	-	CASSGTEGLAGASGGELFF	TGTGCCAGCAGCGGAACAGAGGGACTAGCGGGGGCCTCGGGCGGGGAGCTGTTTTTT
TRBV18	TRBJ2-5	TRBD1	-	CASSGTGRQETQYF	TGTGCCAGCTCAGGGACAGGGCGACAAGAGACCCAGTACTTC
TRBV27	TRBJ2-3	-	-	CASSPRGGADTDTQYF	TGTGCCAGCAGTCCTCGGGGAGGAGCCGACACAGATACGCAGTATTTT
TRBV11-2	TRBJ2-3	TRBD2	-	CASSLGAGGGTDTQYF	TGTGCCAGCAGCTTAGGAGCGGGGGGAGGCACAGATACGCAGTATTTT
TRBV14	TRBJ1-6	TRBD1	-	CASSQRQGYNSPLHF	TGTGCCAGCAGCCAAAGACAGGGCTATAATTCACCCCTCCACTTT
TRBV11-3	TRBJ1-4	-	-	CASSLDDPQGGEKLFF	TGTGCCAGCAGCTTAGACGACCCCCAGGGTGGGGAAAAACTGTTTTTT
TRBV7-9	TRBJ2-1	TRBD1	once	CASSLDRAKFF	TGTGCCAGCAGCCTAGACAGGGCTAAGTTCTTC
TRBV6-6	TRBJ1-1	-	few	CASSYNRDTEAFF	TGTGCCAGCAGTTACAACAGGGACACTGAAGCTTTCTTT
TRBV7-2	TRBJ2-1	-	-	CASSAVQGGPYNEQFF	TGTGCCAGCAGCGCGGTCCAGGGGGGCCCATACAATGAGCAGTTCTTC
TRBV10-3	TRBJ1-2	-	few	CAISVQTNYGYTF	TGTGCCATCAGTGTACAGACCAACTATGGCTACACCTTC
TRBV5-4	TRBJ2-5	-	-	CASSEEGTQYF	TGTGCCAGCAGCGAGGAAGGCACCCAGTACTTC
TRBV7-2	TRBJ1-2	TRBD1	-	CASSPGQAYYGYTF	TGTGCCAGCAGCCCGGGACAGGCCTACTATGGCTACACCTTC
TRBV29-1	TRBJ2-1	TRBD1	-	CSVEQGNEQFF	TGCAGCGTAGAACAGGGGAATGAGCAGTTCTTC
TRBV5-1	TRBJ2-7	TRBD2	-	CASSPPGLGGYEQYF	TGCGCCAGCAGTCCTCCGGGACTAGGAGGCTACGAGCAGTACTTC
TRBV13	TRBJ1-1	-	-	CASSLLPGNTEAFF	TGTGCCAGCAGCTTATTACCAGGTAACACTGAAGCTTTCTTT
TRBV16	TRBJ2-4	-	few	CASSQTPTGDIQYF	TGTGCCAGCAGCCAAACTCCGACAGGCGACATTCAGTACTTC
TRBV5-4	TRBJ1-1	TRBD1	-	CASSLPLQGAGFTEAFF	TGTGCCAGCAGCTTGCCTTTACAGGGGGCAGGATTCACTGAAGCTTTCTTT
TRBV6-1	TRBJ2-6	-	few	CASSSSGANVLTF	TGTGCCAGCAGCAGCTCTGGGGCCAACGTCCTGACTTTC
TRBV15	TRBJ1-2	TRBD1	-	CATNRDRIHYGYTF	TGTGCCACCAATCGGGACAGGATACACTATGGCTACACCTTC
TRBV14	TRBJ2-7	TRBD1	few	CASSVRGTGVEQYF	TGTGCCAGCAGCGTTAGAGGCACAGGGGTCGAGCAGTACTTC
TRBV5-1	TRBJ2-6	-	once	CASSLGGSPGANVLTF	TGCGCCAGCAGCTTGGGGGGCAGCCCTGGGGCCAACGTCCTGACTTTC
TRBV10-2	TRBJ1-1	TRBD1	-	CASTYTGALSRNTEAFF	TGCGCCAGCACTTATACAGGGGCCCTCTCGAGGAACACTGAAGCTTTCTTT
TRBV7-9	TRBJ1-1	-	-	CASRGVTEAFF	TGTGCCAGCAGAGGGGTCACTGAAGCTTTCTTT
TRBV6-1	TRBJ2-7	TRBD1	-	CASSFQTGGLSEQYF	TGTGCCAGCAGTTTCCAGACAGGGGGCCTGTCCGAGCAGTACTTC
TRBV7-3	TRBJ1-6	-	few	CASSADYDSPLHF	TGTGCCAGCAGCGCGGACTATGATTCACCCCTCCACTTT
TRBV5-1	TRBJ2-2	-	-	CASSPTRPNTGELFF	TGCGCCAGCAGCCCTACGAGGCCGAACACCGGGGAGCTGTTTTTT
TRBV18	TRBJ1-5	TRBD1	-	CASSSQGVVGNQPQHF	TGTGCCAGCTCATCCCAGGGGGTAGTCGGCAATCAGCCCCAGCATTTT
TRBV5-1	TRBJ1-4	TRBD1	-	CASSSGTGTATNEKLFF	TGCGCCAGCAGCTCTGGGACAGGGACAGCAACTAATGAAAAACTGTTTTTT
TRBV25-1	TRBJ2-5	-	once	CASSESRNSQYF	TGTGCCAGCAGTGAATCAAGAAACAGCCAGTACTTC